Following are 11 T cell receptor beta chains from one sample sequenced in a study of response to subunit inactivated influenza vaccine. MiXCR, run by TCRdb on the RT-PCR reads, gives a single entry per CDR3 protein. The repertoire holds roughly 500,000 distinct CDR3 sequences, approximately 15% seen once, with 3% in the top ten. The sample consisted of CD4+ T cells sorted from PBMCs, taken less than 30 months after vaccination. Receptors originate from a man aged 50-75 years who received an inactivated influenza vaccine.

This clonotype was picked up a small number of times. This chain uses TRBV20-1 with TRBJ1-2; no clear D. CDR1 and CDR2 (germline): DFQATT, SNEGSKA (reference sequence). V was shortened by 1 base and J by 5 bases, with 14 bases between the two germline ends. This CDR3 is built from 14 residues. In nucleotides, the CDR3 is TGCAGTGCTAGAGTTTCGGGAAAGGAGTATGGCTACACCTTC. It is translated as CSARVSGKEYGYTF.

The chain links TRBV2 to TRBJ2-7; TRBD2 might be the D (5 bases). Germline CDR1 SNHLY, CDR2 FYNNEI. Deletions cut 6 bases from V and 9 bases from J, with 18 bases between. CDR3 length: 13 residues. Here the CDR3 DNA reads TGTGCCAGCAGCGGGATTAGCCAGCCTGGGCAGTACTTC. This sequence encodes CASSGISQPGQYF.

This chain uses TRBV29-1 with TRBJ1-2; 7 bases align to TRBD1. This CDR3 spans 14 amino acids. The J segment lost 0 bases and the V segment lost 6 bases, leaving 7 bases of the junction unmatched. Per the germline V gene, CDR1 is SQVTM and CDR2 is ANQGSEA. The CDR3 loop is CSVSRDSANYGYTF. In DNA form, the CDR3 reads TGCAGCGTCTCCCGGGACAGCGCTAACTATGGCTACACCTTC.

The chain combines TRBV5-5 with TRBJ2-7, with 11 nucleotides matching TRBD2. V lost 0 bases, J lost 2 bases, and 4 bases stayed unmatched. This CDR3 is 16 amino acids long. Germline CDR1 reads SGHKS; CDR2 reads YYEKEE (reference sequence). The CDR3 nucleotides read TGTGCCAGCAGCTTGGGGCTAGCGGGAGGAGCCTACGAGCAGTACTTC. Amino acid sequence: CASSLGLAGGAYEQYF.

The V and J genes are TRBV5-6 and TRBJ2-1, with TRBD2 matching over 9 bases. The J segment lost 10 bases and the V segment lost 1 base, leaving 12 bases of the junction unmatched. Germline CDR1 SGHDT, CDR2 YYEEEE. The CDR3 is made up of 16 amino acids. The DNA of the CDR3 is TGTGCCAGCAGCTTGTTGGCTAGCGGGGTCGTGGGGGAGCAGTTCTTC. Translation: CASSLLASGVVGEQFF.

This clonotype was seen once. CDR3: CASSQDLARTNEKLFF. CDR3 coding DNA: TGCGCCAGCAGCCAAGATCTCGCACGAACTAATGAAAAACTGTTTTTT. V gene TRBV4-3 combines with J gene TRBJ1-4; D gene uncertain. The CDR3 has 16 residues. Trimming pared 0 bases from V and 1 base from J, leaving 9 bases between. Germline CDR1 is LGHNA and CDR2 is YSLEER.

The chain is built from TRBV20-1 and TRBJ2-1, with D unresolved. Germline V gene lookup returns CDR1 DFQATT and CDR2 SNEGSKA (reference sequence). Trimming removed 3 bases from V and 9 bases from J, with 15 bases in between. The CDR3 has 13 residues. CDR3 coding DNA: TGCAGTGCTAGTAATATCAATTTGGGTGAGCAGTTCTTC. Translating gives CSASNINLGEQFF.

The J gene is TRBJ2-7, the V gene TRBV29-1; TRBD2 agrees at 7 bases. The CDR3 is made up of 14 amino acids. The germline V gene encodes CDR1 SQVTM and CDR2 ANQGSEA. Trimming removed 2 bases from V and 7 bases from J; junction bases left unmatched: 11. The CDR3 sequence: CSVELGGRFREQYF. CDR3 sequence (DNA): TGCAGCGTTGAATTAGGCGGGAGATTTCGAGAGCAGTACTTC.

The V gene is TRBV30, the J gene TRBJ2-7; no firm D call. Trimming removed 3 bases from V and 2 bases from J, with 11 bases in between. This CDR3 comprises 13 residues. Germline V gives CDR1 GTSNPN, CDR2 SVGIG (reference sequence). The CDR3 reads CAWRAIPAYEQYF. CDR3 coding DNA: TGTGCCTGGAGGGCCATCCCGGCCTACGAGCAGTACTTC.

This chain connects TRBV5-1 to TRBJ2-2; TRBD1 is a possible D gene (5 bases). The CDR3 totals 17 residues. Looked up from germline, CDR1 is SGHRS and CDR2 is YFSETQ. V lost 2 bases, J lost 2 bases, and 16 bases lay in between. The CDR3 sequence is CASSFWPVGENTGELFF. For the CDR3, the DNA is TGCGCCAGCAGCTTCTGGCCAGTAGGGGAAAACACCGGGGAGCTGTTTTTT.

V and J are TRBV11-1 and TRBJ2-7; 10 nucleotides align to TRBD1. V lost 3 bases to trimming and J lost 0 bases; unmatched junction nucleotides: 5. In germline, CDR1 is SGHAT, CDR2 FQDESV (reference sequence). The CDR3 length is 16 residues. For the CDR3, the DNA is TGTGCCAGCAGCTTCCCGACAGGGGGCCTCTCCTACGAGCAGTACTTC. It is translated as CASSFPTGGLSYEQYF.